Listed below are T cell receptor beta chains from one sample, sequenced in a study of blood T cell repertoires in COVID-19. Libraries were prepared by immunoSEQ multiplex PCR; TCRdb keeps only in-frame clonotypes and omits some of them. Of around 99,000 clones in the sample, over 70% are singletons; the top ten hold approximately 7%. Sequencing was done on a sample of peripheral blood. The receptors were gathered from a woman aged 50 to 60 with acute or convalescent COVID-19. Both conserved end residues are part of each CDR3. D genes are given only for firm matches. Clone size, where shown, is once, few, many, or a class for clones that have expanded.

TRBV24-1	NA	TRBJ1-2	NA	CATSDSSRPYGYTF	TGTGCCACCAGTGATTCGTCCAGGCCCTATGGCTACACCTTC
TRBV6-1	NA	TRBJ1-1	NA	CASSEWRETTYGRSLTEAFF	TGTGCCAGCAGTGAATGGCGGGAGACAACTTACGGACGCTCCCTGACTGAAGCTTTCTTT
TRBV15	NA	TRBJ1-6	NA	CATTNTAGESPLHF	TGTGCCACTACCAATACAGCGGGGGAGTCACCCCTCCACTTT
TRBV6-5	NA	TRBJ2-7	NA	CASSTHRAPYEQYF	TGTGCCAGCAGTACGCACAGGGCACCCTACGAGCAGTACTTC
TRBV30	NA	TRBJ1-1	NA	CAWTVQPNTEAFF	TGTGCCTGGACGGTACAGCCGAACACTGAAGCTTTCTTT
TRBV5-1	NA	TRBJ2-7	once	CASSPQPAESEQYF	TGCGCCAGCAGCCCCCAGCCGGCGGAGTCCGAGCAGTACTTC
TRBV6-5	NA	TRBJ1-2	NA	CASRDAGGLNYGYTF	TGTGCCAGCAGAGACGCGGGGGGCCTAAACTATGGCTACACCTTC
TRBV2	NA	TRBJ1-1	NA	CASTKDINTEAFF	TGTGCCAGTACGAAGGACATAAACACTGAAGCTTTCTTT
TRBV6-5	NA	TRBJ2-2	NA	CASSYGGHDSTGELFF	TGTGCCAGCAGCTACGGGGGCCACGATAGTACCGGGGAGCTGTTTTTT
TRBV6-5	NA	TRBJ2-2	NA	CASRSTRANTGELFF	TGTGCCAGCAGATCCACTAGGGCAAACACCGGGGAGCTGTTTTTT
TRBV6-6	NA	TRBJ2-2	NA	CASSSQGNTGELFF	TGTGCCAGCAGTAGTCAGGGGAACACCGGGGAGCTGTTTTTT
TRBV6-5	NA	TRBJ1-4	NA	CASGALPSTNEKLFF	TGTGCCAGCGGGGCGTTACCATCAACTAATGAAAAACTGTTTTTT
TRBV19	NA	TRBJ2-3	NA	CASSIQGGDTQYF	TGTGCCAGTAGTATACAGGGCGGCGATACGCAGTATTTT
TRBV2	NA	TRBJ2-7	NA	CASSERRGPYEQYF	TGTGCCAGCAGTGAGCGGAGGGGCCCCTACGAGCAGTACTTC
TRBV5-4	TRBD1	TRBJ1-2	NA	CASTSRTRDRGYGYTF	TGTGCCAGCACCTCCAGGACTCGGGACAGGGGCTATGGCTACACCTTC
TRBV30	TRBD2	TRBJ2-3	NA	CAWSGLGGGAGDTQYF	TGTGCCTGGAGTGGATTAGGCGGGGGGGCCGGAGATACGCAGTATTTT
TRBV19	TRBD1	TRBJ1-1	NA	CASSIRGQAPEAFF	TGTGCCAGTAGTATACGTGGACAGGCGCCTGAAGCTTTCTTT
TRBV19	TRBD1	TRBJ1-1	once	CASSTPGQHTEAFF	TGTGCCAGTAGTACCCCGGGACAGCACACTGAAGCTTTCTTT
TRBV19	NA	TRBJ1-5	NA	CASSIGERSNQPQHF	TGTGCCAGTAGTATCGGGGAACGGAGCAATCAGCCCCAGCATTTT
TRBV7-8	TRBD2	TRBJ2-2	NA	CASPLAGGNTGELFF	TGTGCCTCCCCCCTAGCGGGGGGAAACACCGGGGAGCTGTTTTTT
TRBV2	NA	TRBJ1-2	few	CASSDEGNYGYTF	TGTGCCAGCAGTGACGAGGGTAACTATGGCTACACCTTC
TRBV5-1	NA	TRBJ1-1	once	CASSLGGPGNTEAFF	TGCGCCAGCAGCTTGGGAGGTCCTGGAAACACTGAAGCTTTCTTT
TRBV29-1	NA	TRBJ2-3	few	CSVVRGPSTDTQYF	TGCAGCGTGGTGCGGGGTCCTAGCACAGATACGCAGTATTTT
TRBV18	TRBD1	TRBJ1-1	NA	CASSGQGANTEAFF	TGTGCCAGCTCAGGGCAGGGGGCGAACACTGAAGCTTTCTTT
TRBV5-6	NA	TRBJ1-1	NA	CASSPRAGTEAFF	TGTGCCAGCAGCCCCCGGGCGGGCACTGAAGCTTTCTTT
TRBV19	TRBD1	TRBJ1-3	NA	CASSIGQGPTGNTIYF	TGTGCCAGTAGTATCGGACAGGGACCCACTGGAAACACCATATATTTT
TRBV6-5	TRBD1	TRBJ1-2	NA	CASSMRDSLYGYTF	TGTGCCAGCAGCATGCGGGACAGCCTCTATGGCTACACCTTC
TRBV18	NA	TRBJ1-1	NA	CASSPDGGGEAFF	TGTGCCAGCTCACCCGACGGGGGGGGCGAAGCTTTCTTT
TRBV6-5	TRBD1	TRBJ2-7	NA	CASSTSGGRYEQYF	TGTGCCAGCAGCACCTCAGGGGGCCGGTACGAGCAGTACTTC
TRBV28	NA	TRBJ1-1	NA	CASSSLQGITEAFF	TGTGCCAGCAGTTCACTACAGGGTATCACTGAAGCTTTCTTT
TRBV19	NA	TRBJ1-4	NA	CASTQGFLATNEKLFF	TGTGCCAGTACCCAGGGGTTCTTAGCAACTAATGAAAAACTGTTTTTT
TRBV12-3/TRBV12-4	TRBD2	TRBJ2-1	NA	CASTPGGNNEQFF	TGTGCCAGCACCCCGGGAGGGAACAATGAGCAGTTCTTC
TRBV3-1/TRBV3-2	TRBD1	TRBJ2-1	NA	CASSPGTGTYNEQFF	TGTGCCAGCAGTCCCGGGACAGGGACCTACAATGAGCAGTTCTTC
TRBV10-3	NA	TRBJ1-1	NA	CAISEPGGEAGTEAFF	TGTGCCATCAGTGAGCCGGGGGGCGAGGCGGGCACTGAAGCTTTCTTT
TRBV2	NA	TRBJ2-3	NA	CARGVLEGLSTDTQYF	TGTGCCAGAGGTGTTCTTGAGGGCCTCAGCACAGATACGCAGTATTTT
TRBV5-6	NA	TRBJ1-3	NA	CASSLGRTLYF	TGTGCCAGCAGCTTGGGGAGAACGCTATATTTT
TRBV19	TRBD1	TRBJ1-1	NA	CASSIDRVNTEAFF	TGTGCCAGTAGTATTGACAGGGTAAACACTGAAGCTTTCTTT